This entry concerns a single T cell receptor beta chain. CDR3 length: 13 residues. V gave up 6 bases and J gave up 8 bases, with 16 bases separating them. The sample belongs to a study of preoperative IRX-2 immunotherapy in early breast cancer. The protocol was immunoSEQ multiplex PCR, while the TCRdb copy is restricted to in-frame clones and leaves out a portion. This table has about 7,700 clones, approximately 80% appearing once. Treatment denoted: preoperative locoregional IRX-2 cytokine immunotherapy. Patients received preoperative, locoregional IRX-2 cytokine immunotherapy in a phase Ib study. The receptor was derived from a human donor with breast cancer. The chain links TRBV23-1 to TRBJ1-2; D gene unclear. TRBV23-1 is designated an ORF whose function remains uncertain. Sequencing used tumor tissue, obtained after IRX-2 immunotherapy. DNA for the CDR3: TGCGCCAGCAGCTTGTTAGAGGGTCAAGGCTACACCTTC. This translates into CASSLLEGQGYTF.